What follows is one T cell receptor (beta chain) and its context. Its antigen remains unknown. The sample belongs to a study of CXCR3-negative and CXCR3-positive naive CD8 T cells. General study results and limits: More hydrophobic TRB CDR3s occurred in CXCR3-positive than in CXCR3-negative naive cells. Much lower diversity was found in memory CD8+ cells, while both naive subsets had comparably high diversity.

UMI labels and 5' RACE were used to prepare the TRB cDNA libraries. With the 5' RACE reads reprocessed, TCRdb shows one record per CDR3 protein and no DNA. The data include roughly 61,000 distinct CDR3 sequences; the top ten clones carry about 0.49%. CD45RO-CCR7+CD27+CD95- expression identified naive CD8+ T cells. The CDR3 loop spans 12 amino acids. The V gene's germline CDR1 is SGDLS and CDR2 YYNGEE. This sequence originates from a human donor in good health. Some clones in this sample may be carry-over from other donors' samples. The sample comprised naive CXCR3+ CD8+ T cells from blood. Subset denoted: CD45RO-CCR7+CD27+CD95- naive CD8+ T cells expressing CXCR3 (TNR3+). The chain recombines TRBV9 with TRBJ2-1; TCRdb's D call of TRBD1 is untestable without DNA. CDR3 sequence reads: CASNYRDPEQFF.